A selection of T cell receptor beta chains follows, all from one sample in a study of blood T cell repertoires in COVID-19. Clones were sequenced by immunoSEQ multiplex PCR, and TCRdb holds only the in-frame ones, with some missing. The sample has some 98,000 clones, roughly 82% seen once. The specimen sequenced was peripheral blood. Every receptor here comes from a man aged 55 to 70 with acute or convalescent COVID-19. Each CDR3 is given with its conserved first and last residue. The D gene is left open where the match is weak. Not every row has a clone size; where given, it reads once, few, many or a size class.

TGTGCCAGCAGCTTGGGACAGAGCACAGATACGCAGTATTTT | CASSLGQSTDTQYF | NA | 14 | TRBJ2-3 | TRBV5-5 | NA
TGCGCCAGCAGCTTGGCCACAGGTAGATTGAACACTGAAGCTTTCTTT | CASSLATGRLNTEAFF | NA | 16 | TRBJ1-1 | TRBV5-1 | NA
TGTGCCAGCAGTTCCGGGACAGGTGAAAAACTGTTTTTT | CASSSGTGEKLFF | TRBD1 | 13 | TRBJ1-4 | TRBV28 | NA
TGCGCCAGCAGCCCTTTCAGCTCCTACAATGAGCAGTTCTTC | CASSPFSSYNEQFF | NA | 14 | TRBJ2-1 | TRBV4-3 | NA
TGCAGCGTTGGTGCGGGGATCGGCACTGAAGCTTTCTTT | CSVGAGIGTEAFF | NA | 13 | TRBJ1-1 | TRBV29-1 | NA
TGCGCCAGCAGCTTGGGTGACAGGGGATTAGATCAGCCCCAGCATTTT | CASSLGDRGLDQPQHF | TRBD1 | 16 | TRBJ1-5 | TRBV5-1 | NA
TGTGCCAGCAGCCACCTCGACTCTAACAATGAGCAGTTCTTC | CASSHLDSNNEQFF | NA | 14 | TRBJ2-1 | TRBV3-1/TRBV3-2 | NA
TGTGCCAGCAGCTTAAGCGGCCCCGAGCAGTTCTTC | CASSLSGPEQFF | NA | 12 | TRBJ2-1 | TRBV11-2 | NA
TGTGCCAGCTCACCACCGGTCCCTTTCATCAGGAACTATGGCTACACCTTC | CASSPPVPFIRNYGYTF | NA | 17 | TRBJ1-2 | TRBV18 | many
TGTGCCAGCTCACCATCCGGGACAGGGACGGGCTACACCTTC | CASSPSGTGTGYTF | TRBD1 | 14 | TRBJ1-2 | TRBV18 | NA
TGCAGTGCTAGTAGGACAGATCAGCCCCAGCATTTT | CSASRTDQPQHF | NA | 12 | TRBJ1-5 | TRBV20-1 | NA
TGTGCCAGCAGACCCAGGACCGGGACAGGGGTGGATTCACCCCTCCACTTT | CASRPRTGTGVDSPLHF | TRBD1 | 17 | TRBJ1-6 | TRBV3-1/TRBV3-2 | NA
TGTGCCATCAGTGAGTCTCAGGGGCGTATTGGGTCTGGGGCCAACGTCCTGACTTTC | CAISESQGRIGSGANVLTF | NA | 19 | TRBJ2-6 | TRBV10-3 | NA
TGTGCCAGTAGTGTTGGACGAGCGGCAGATACGCAGTATTTT | CASSVGRAADTQYF | NA | 14 | TRBJ2-3 | TRBV19 | NA
TGCAGCGTCCTATTCTCCGGGACAGGGAGTCAGCCCCAGCATTTT | CSVLFSGTGSQPQHF | TRBD1 | 15 | TRBJ1-5 | TRBV29-1 | NA
TGTGCCAGCAGTGAAGTAGGGACAGGGGGCGGAAAACTGTTTTTT | CASSEVGTGGGKLFF | TRBD1 | 15 | TRBJ1-4 | TRBV6-1 | NA
TGTGCCAGCAAGGGGGGGATAGGGGTAAGAAATGAAAAACTGTTTTTT | CASKGGIGVRNEKLFF | NA | 16 | TRBJ1-4 | TRBV2 | NA
TGTGCTAGCAGCCCCTGGAGGGCAGGGAGCTACACTGAAGCTTTCTTT | CASSPWRAGSYTEAFF | NA | 16 | TRBJ1-1 | TRBV7-7 | NA
TGTGCCAGCAGTGAACGCGTCAGGGTGGGACAGCCCCAGCATTTT | CASSERVRVGQPQHF | NA | 15 | TRBJ1-5 | TRBV6-1 | NA
TGTGCCTGGAGTCAGGGGAACTATGGCTACACCTTC | CAWSQGNYGYTF | NA | 12 | TRBJ1-2 | TRBV30 | NA
TGTGCCAGCAGTAACAGGGGGAGCACAGATACGCAGTATTTT | CASSNRGSTDTQYF | TRBD1 | 14 | TRBJ2-3 | TRBV28 | NA
TGTGCCAGCAGCTTAATGGCCCAGTCTAACTATGGCTACACCTTC | CASSLMAQSNYGYTF | NA | 15 | TRBJ1-2 | TRBV7-2 | once
TGTGCCACCAGTGACCCGACAGGGGGTAGCAATCAGCCCCAGCATTTT | CATSDPTGGSNQPQHF | TRBD1 | 16 | TRBJ1-5 | TRBV24-1 | NA
TGTGCCAGCAGCACAAGACAAACAGGGCCGGATGGCTACACCTTC | CASSTRQTGPDGYTF | NA | 15 | TRBJ1-2 | TRBV7-9 | NA
TGTGCCAGCAGGACAGGGTCTCCCAATCAGCCCCAGCATTTT | CASRTGSPNQPQHF | TRBD1 | 14 | TRBJ1-5 | TRBV2 | NA
TGTGCCAGCAGTGAAGTTCGGGGGGTAGGGGAGACCCAGTACTTC | CASSEVRGVGETQYF | TRBD2 | 15 | TRBJ2-5 | TRBV2 | NA
TGTGCCAGCAGTCTTGGACAGAGGAGCCATTACGAGCAGTACTTC | CASSLGQRSHYEQYF | NA | 15 | TRBJ2-7 | TRBV27 | NA
TGTGCCAGCTCACCGGGACAGGCTTATAGCAATCAGCCCCAGCATTTT | CASSPGQAYSNQPQHF | TRBD1 | 16 | TRBJ1-5 | TRBV18 | NA
TGTGCCAGCAGTTTTGAGGGTAAAGGCACAGATACGCAGTATTTT | CASSFEGKGTDTQYF | NA | 15 | TRBJ2-3 | TRBV28 | NA
TGCGCCAGCAGCCACGATAAGGGGGGGGGCACTGAAGCTTTCTTT | CASSHDKGGGTEAFF | NA | 15 | TRBJ1-1 | TRBV4-3 | NA
TGTGCCAGTAGTATGTCCGGCCAGGGATGGTCACCCCTCCACTTT | CASSMSGQGWSPLHF | NA | 15 | TRBJ1-6 | TRBV19 | NA
TGTGCCAGCAGTTACTCCGGGACAGATACGCAGTATTTT | CASSYSGTDTQYF | NA | 13 | TRBJ2-3 | TRBV6-5 | once
TGTGCCAGCAATGAAGGGGGAGACTATGGCTACACCTTC | CASNEGGDYGYTF | NA | 13 | TRBJ1-2 | TRBV28 | NA
TGTGCCAGCCGAGGAGGGGACACCGGGGAGCTGTTTTTT | CASRGGDTGELFF | NA | 13 | TRBJ2-2 | TRBV16 | NA
TGTGCCAGCAGCCCTCAGGGTTCCGGGGCCAACGTCCTGACTTTC | CASSPQGSGANVLTF | NA | 15 | TRBJ2-6 | TRBV28 | NA
TGTGCCAGCACCAGGGCGGTCAGGGAATCTGGAAACACCATATATTTT | CASTRAVRESGNTIYF | NA | 16 | TRBJ1-3 | TRBV5-6 | NA
TGTGCCAGCAGCCCAGAACAGTCTGGGGCCAACGTCCTGACTTTC | CASSPEQSGANVLTF | NA | 15 | TRBJ2-6 | TRBV7-7 | NA
TGTGCCAGCAGTGAAAAGGGGACAGGGTTACTTGAAGCTTTCTTT | CASSEKGTGLLEAFF | TRBD1 | 15 | TRBJ1-1 | TRBV6-1 | NA
TGCGCCAGCAGATTGCCGGGACAGGGGAACACTGAAGCTTTCTTT | CASRLPGQGNTEAFF | TRBD1 | 15 | TRBJ1-1 | TRBV5-1 | NA
TGCGCCAGCAGGACAGGGGCCCCGAGTAATGAGCAGTTCTTC | CASRTGAPSNEQFF | TRBD1 | 14 | TRBJ2-1 | TRBV4-1 | NA
TGTGCCACCAGCAGAGCCCCTCCCAGGGCAGGCCGTTCACCCCTCCACTTT | CATSRAPPRAGRSPLHF | NA | 17 | TRBJ1-6 | TRBV15 | NA
TGTGCCAGCAGCTTGGCCCGGGACAGGGGTTGGGACATTCAGTACTTC | CASSLARDRGWDIQYF | TRBD1 | 16 | TRBJ2-4 | TRBV5-8 | NA
TGTGCCACGATGGGGGGGCCTAATGAAAAACTGTTTTTT | CATMGGPNEKLFF | NA | 13 | TRBJ1-4 | TRBV10-3 | once
TGTGCCAGCAGCTTAGAGGGGAACTCTGGAAACACCATATATTTT | CASSLEGNSGNTIYF | NA | 15 | TRBJ1-3 | TRBV7-2 | NA
TGTGCCAGCAGCCGGACAGGGGCGTTGAACACTGAAGCTTTCTTT | CASSRTGALNTEAFF | TRBD1 | 15 | TRBJ1-1 | TRBV6-4 | NA
TGTGCCAGCAGTGGGACAGCGGGGGGGCAGCCCCAGCATTTT | CASSGTAGGQPQHF | NA | 14 | TRBJ1-5 | TRBV2 | NA
TGTGCCAGCAGTTTAATCCCAGGGGTTGGCACTGAAGCTTTCTTT | CASSLIPGVGTEAFF | NA | 15 | TRBJ1-1 | TRBV28 | NA
TGTGCCAGCAGCGAAAAGGGGGCCCTCAATGAAAAACTGTTTTTT | CASSEKGALNEKLFF | NA | 15 | TRBJ1-4 | TRBV21-1 | NA
TGTGCCACCAGCTTACGGACAGGGAACTACGAGCAGTACTTC | CATSLRTGNYEQYF | TRBD1 | 14 | TRBJ2-7 | TRBV15 | NA
TGTGCCAGCAGCGTCGACATGAATAATTCACCCCTCCACTTT | CASSVDMNNSPLHF | NA | 14 | TRBJ1-6 | TRBV9 | once
TGTGCCAGCAGCTTCCCACCCGGGGAGAGGGACACCGGGGAGCTGTTTTTT | CASSFPPGERDTGELFF | NA | 17 | TRBJ2-2 | TRBV11-3 | NA
TGTGCCAGCAGTGACCCTAACCGGGAACTCGGTGAAAAACTGTTTTTT | CASSDPNRELGEKLFF | NA | 16 | TRBJ1-4 | TRBV6-1 | NA
TGTGCCAGCAGCCATGGGGGACAGTCGAACACTGAAGCTTTCTTT | CASSHGGQSNTEAFF | TRBD1 | 15 | TRBJ1-1 | TRBV3-1/TRBV3-2 | NA
TGTGCCATCAGGGACAGGGGAGGCACTGAAGCTTTCTTT | CAIRDRGGTEAFF | TRBD1 | 13 | TRBJ1-1 | TRBV10-3 | NA
TGTGCCAGTAGTCCCCGGGGAATATCGGGTGAAAAACTGTTTTTT | CASSPRGISGEKLFF | NA | 15 | TRBJ1-4 | TRBV19 | NA